The clone carrying this T cell receptor (beta chain) has a handful of counts. These data are taken from a study of blood T cell repertoires in COVID-19. Study background: Samples of COVID-19 (acute and convalescent) were obtained from the United States, Italy and Spain. The analysed material was cDNA or gDNA that came from T cells, B-cell-depleted T cells, or PBMCs.

The germline V gene has CDR1 SNHLY and CDR2 FYNNEI. The CDR3 totals 19 residues. Germline trimming cut 1 base from V and 3 bases from J; bases unmatched to any gene: 7. Per the original methods: Amplification with reference gene primers provided the estimates of nucleated cell counts. Generated by immunoSEQ multiplex PCR, the TCRdb table keeps only in-frame clones and is missing some. From that table come the V and J calls and clone size; the DNA was used to work out D and trimming. Of some 56,000 clones in the sample, roughly 79% were seen once. The rearrangement joins TRBV2 to TRBJ2-6; 12 nucleotides agree with TRBD1. The clonotype originates from a woman over 75 with active or convalescent COVID-19. Sample: peripheral blood. CDR3 in DNA: TGTGCCAGCAGTGAAGATTGGGGGACAGGGGGCAATGGGGCCAACGTCCTGACTTTC. Its protein is CASSEDWGTGGNGANVLTF.